A single sample gave rise to the 29 T cell receptor beta chains below, sequenced in a study of CD8 T cells in Susac syndrome. The RNA input was about 0.5 to 1 ug, and it was reverse transcribed with random hexamers. Via MiXCR, TCRdb re-called the immunoSEQ multiplex PCR reads, giving one row per CDR3 protein. The sample comprises approximately 190,000 distinct CDR3 sequences, around 95% of which are singletons, and approximately 0.098% rests with the top ten. Sequencing was performed on CD4+ T cells from PBMCs. The receptors originated from a human donor with Susac syndrome.

The chain links TRBV9 to TRBJ2-7; D is unresolved. Germline V gives CDR1 SGDLS, CDR2 YYNGEE. The V end was cut by 0 bases, the J end by 2 bases, with 12 bases between. The CDR3 consists of 15 residues. This chain's CDR3 is CASSVGQDIPYEQYF. CDR3 nucleotide sequence: TGTGCCAGCAGCGTAGGTCAGGATATTCCCTACGAGCAGTACTTC.

This chain links TRBV20-1 with TRBJ2-1; the match to TRBD1 covers 10 bases. The CDR3 extends over 13 amino acids. After removal of 5 bases from V and 13 bases from J, the junction contained 11 bases not matched to a gene. Germline assignment: CDR1 DFQATT and CDR2 SNEGSKA (reference sequence). The CDR3 reads CSALPPGTGEQFF. For the CDR3, the DNA is TGCAGTGCTCTTCCGCCCGGGACAGGGGAACAGTTCTTC.

V and J are TRBV6-2 or TRBV6-3 and TRBJ2-3; 11 positions match TRBD2. V lost 5 bases, J lost 14 bases, and 6 bases stayed unmatched. This CDR3 has 12 residues. Looked up from germline, CDR1 is MNHEY and CDR2 is SVGEGT. The CDR3 sequence is CASSLLAGGPYF. CDR3 in DNA: TGTGCCAGCAGTCTCCTAGCGGGGGGCCCGTATTTT.

The V gene is TRBV19, the J gene TRBJ1-1; D might be TRBD1 (6 bases). Germline loops: CDR1 LNHDA, CDR2 SQIVND (reference sequence). V was shortened by 7 bases and J by 8 bases, with 17 bases between the two germline ends. The CDR3 is 13 amino acids. The chain's CDR3 is CASTPTWGAEAFF. In nucleotides, the CDR3 is TGTGCCAGTACCCCGACATGGGGGGCGGAAGCTTTCTTT.

The sample holds one count of this clonotype. The CDR3 loop is CATSRTRTGELFF. For the CDR3, the DNA is TGTGCCACCTCCCGGACCCGCACCGGGGAGCTGTTTTTT. The chain couples TRBV11-1 to TRBJ2-2; no definite D call. The V gene lost 10 bases and the J gene lost 4 bases, with 13 bases spanning the gap. CDR1 is SGHAT, CDR2 FQDESV, per germline (reference sequence). The CDR3 is 13 residues long.

DNA of the CDR3: TGCAGTGCTCTTGAAAGATATTCTGGCTACACCTTC. Translation: CSALERYSGYTF. The V call is TRBV20-1, the J call TRBJ1-2; no reliable D call. The CDR3 is 12 amino acids. Germline CDR1 reads DFQATT; CDR2 reads SNEGSKA (reference sequence). The ends were cut back, 5 bases at V and 7 bases at J, with 14 bases in the middle.

The chain combines TRBV6-5 with TRBJ1-2; D not certain. Trimming removed 2 bases from V and 8 bases from J, with 6 bases in between. Germline values: CDR1 MNHEY, CDR2 SVGAGI. This CDR3 has 11 amino acids. This CDR3 reads CASSYGEGYTF. CDR3 bases: TGTGCCAGCAGTTACGGGGAGGGCTACACCTTC.

The chain combines TRBV7-8 with TRBJ1-1; TRBD1 agrees at 9 bases. V was pared by 2 bases and J by 5 bases, with 3 bases of the junction left unmatched. Germline assignment: CDR1 SGHVS and CDR2 FQNEAQ. The CDR3 loop spans 14 amino acids. CDR3 residues: CASSLRTGVTEAFF. CDR3 bases: TGTGCCAGCAGCTTAAGGACAGGGGTGACTGAAGCTTTCTTT.

The chain has TRBV9 and TRBJ2-5; a weak D match, TRBD1 (5 bases). Between the trimmed V and J ends, which lost 0 bases and 3 bases, there was a span of 9 bases. The CDR3 length is 14 residues. Germline V CDR1 and CDR2: SGDLS, YYNGEE. DNA for the CDR3: TGTGCCAGCAGCGTAGGCCCAGGGAAAGAGACCCAGTACTTC. Protein product: CASSVGPGKETQYF.

The V and J genes are TRBV20-1 and TRBJ2-5; possibly TRBD2 for D (6 bases). The germline V gene has CDR1 DFQATT and CDR2 SNEGSKA (reference sequence). The CDR3 has 14 amino acids. Trimming removed 4 bases from V and 4 bases from J, with 16 bases in between. The CDR3 sequence: CSANRATGRETQYF. The CDR3 DNA reads as TGCAGTGCTAACCGGGCCACCGGGAGAGAGACCCAGTACTTC.

This chain joins TRBV7-3 and TRBJ2-2, with 9 nucleotides matching TRBD2. The CDR3 loop spans 17 amino acids. Trimming at V came to 0 bases and at J to 4 bases, leaving 6 bases not matched to a gene. The germline gives CDR1 SGHTA, CDR2 FQGTGA. The CDR3 DNA reads TGTGCCAGCAGCTTAACGTGGCGGGGGGGCCCCACCGGGGAGCTGTTTTTT. Translation gives CASSLTWRGGPTGELFF.

The chain combines TRBV5-1 with TRBJ2-5, with D perhaps TRBD2 (5 bases). The CDR3 loop spans 14 amino acids. The V gene's germline CDR1 is SGHRS and CDR2 YFSETQ. Trimming shortened V by 5 bases and J by 5 bases, and 16 bases separated the two germline ends. In DNA form, the CDR3 reads TGCGCCAGCAGTCTTGAGGGCCCCCGGGAGACCCAGTACTTC. Translation gives CASSLEGPRETQYF.

The table lists this clonotype with a count of one. CDR3 in amino acids: CASSPPVSNQPQHF. The DNA of the CDR3 is TGTGCCAGCAGTCCCCCGGTGAGCAATCAGCCCCAGCATTTT. The chain employs TRBV12-3 or TRBV12-4 and TRBJ1-5; D remains unclear. The CDR3 covers 14 residues. V gave up 5 bases and J gave up 1 base, with 9 bases separating them.

This chain links TRBV5-4 with TRBJ2-1, with 10 bases fitting TRBD2. Germline CDR1 and CDR2: SGHNT and YYREEE (reference sequence). The V gene end was trimmed by 3 bases and the J gene end by 6 bases; junction bases not matched to a gene: 9. This CDR3 is 16 amino acids long. This chain's CDR3 is CASSSQLSGGANEQFF. In DNA form, the CDR3 reads TGTGCCAGCAGCTCGCAGCTGAGCGGGGGGGCCAATGAGCAGTTCTTC.

This clonotype has only one observation. V and J are TRBV20-1 and TRBJ2-3; 11 nucleotides match TRBD2. Germline CDR1 is DFQATT and CDR2 is SNEGSKA (reference sequence). The CDR3 has 15 residues. Trimming cost V 1 base and J 7 bases; bases outside gene matches: 7. The CDR3 DNA follows: TGCAGTGCTAGAGTAGCGGGGGGGAGGTTATATACGCAGTATTTT. This encodes CSARVAGGRLYTQYF.

The chain couples TRBV3-1 to TRBJ1-2; unclear D gene. This CDR3 comprises 12 residues. CDR1 is LGHDT, CDR2 YNNKEL, per germline (reference sequence). V shed 0 bases and J shed 13 bases, with 12 bases lying between them. Here the CDR3 DNA reads TGTGCCAGCAGCCAAGACCGGCGGGCGGGCACCTTC. This translates into CASSQDRRAGTF.

V and J are TRBV3-1 and TRBJ2-7, with D possibly TRBD2 on 5 matching bases. The CDR3 is 14 residues long. The V end was cut by 4 bases, the J end by 7 bases, with 17 bases between. Germline CDR1 reads LGHDT; CDR2 reads YNNKEL (reference sequence). CDR3 nucleotides: TGTGCCAGCAGCCGTCGTAGGGCGGGCGAGGAGCAGTACTTC. This gives the protein CASSRRRAGEEQYF.

The chain uses TRBV20-1 and TRBJ2-1; no reliable D call. V lost 3 bases and J lost 3, with 9 bases in between. The CDR3 totals 13 residues. In germline, CDR1 is DFQATT, CDR2 SNEGSKA (reference sequence). CDR3 in DNA: TGCAGTGCTAGGGTCAAATTCTACAATGAGCAGTTCTTC. Its protein is CSARVKFYNEQFF.

J is TRBJ2-3 and V is TRBV20-1; 7 nucleotides agree with TRBD2. The CDR3 has 15 residues. The V segment lost 0 bases and the J segment 3 bases; nucleotides outside the gene matches: 6. Per germline, CDR1 DFQATT and CDR2 SNEGSKA (reference sequence). The CDR3 is CSAREPAGWTDTQYF. As DNA, the CDR3 is TGCAGTGCTAGAGAGCCAGCGGGGTGGACAGATACGCAGTATTTT.

The chain is built from TRBV7-2 and TRBJ2-1; TRBD1 or TRBD2 may be the D gene (6 bases each). This CDR3 is 15 amino acids long. The V gene's germline CDR1 is SGHTA and CDR2 FQGNSA. V was cut by 3 bases and J by 4 bases, with 13 bases left in between. The CDR3 coding sequence is TGTGCCAGCAGCTTGTCAGGGGACTCTTACAATGAGCAGTTCTTC. Residues: CASSLSGDSYNEQFF.

This clonotype was recorded only once. The chain joins TRBV3-1 to TRBJ2-5; 7 nucleotides match TRBD1. The CDR3 consists of 15 residues. Germline values: CDR1 LGHDT, CDR2 YNNKEL (reference sequence). After removal of 3 bases from V and 2 bases from J, the junction contained 6 bases not matched to a gene. Written as DNA, the CDR3 is TGTGCCAGCAGCCAGTTCCGGGACAGACAAGAGACCCAGTACTTC. This translates into CASSQFRDRQETQYF.

This clonotype was seen a single time. The rearrangement links TRBV4-2 to TRBJ2-7, with 11 bases lining up with TRBD2. The junction had 8 bases not matched to a gene; V was cut back by 4 bases and J by 3 bases. The CDR3 runs to 16 residues. The germline CDR1 and CDR2 sequences are LGHNA and YNFKEQ. CDR3 in DNA: TGTGCCAGCAGCCCTACTACTAGCGGGAGATTCTACGAGCAGTACTTC. Protein product: CASSPTTSGRFYEQYF.

J is TRBJ2-3 and V is TRBV6-6, with TRBD2 matching 7 bases. Germline V CDR1 and CDR2: MNHNY, SVGAGI (reference sequence). Unmatched junction bases numbered 7, after V lost 6 bases and J lost 1 base. This CDR3 is 15 amino acids long. CDR3 sequence: CASRTRLAGTDTQYF. DNA for the CDR3: TGTGCCAGCAGGACCAGACTAGCTGGCACAGATACGCAGTATTTT.

The chain joins TRBV5-6 to TRBJ2-3, with D tentatively TRBD1 or TRBD2 (5 bases each). V dropped 2 bases and J dropped 3 bases, with 7 bases sitting between them. The CDR3 consists of 13 residues. The germline V gene has CDR1 SGHDT and CDR2 YYEEEE. This chain's CDR3 is CASSLEGTDTQYF. CDR3 sequence (DNA): TGTGCCAGCAGCTTAGAGGGGACAGATACGCAGTATTTT.

The genes are TRBV25-1 and TRBJ1-2, with D possibly being TRBD1 (6 bases). This CDR3 is built from 15 residues. CDR1 and CDR2 from the germline V gene are MGHDK and SYGVNS. Trimming took off 4 bases at V and 4 bases at J, with 16 bases between the two ends. The CDR3 loop is CASSVKQGHSYGYTF. As DNA, the CDR3 is TGTGCCAGCAGTGTCAAACAGGGACACTCCTATGGCTACACCTTC.

The chain combines TRBV18 with TRBJ2-1, with TRBD1 identical over 11 bases. Looked up from germline, CDR1 is KGHSH and CDR2 is LQKENI. V was clipped by 6 bases and J by 6 bases; unmatched bases: 4. The CDR3 covers 14 residues. The CDR3 nucleotides are TGTGCCAGCTCGCGGGACAGGGGGATCAATGAGCAGTTCTTC. This sequence encodes CASSRDRGINEQFF.

The rearrangement links TRBV27 to TRBJ2-7; D not resolved. The V end lost 0 bases, the J end lost 2 bases, and 11 bases lay between the germline ends. CDR1 is MNHEY, CDR2 SMNVEV, per germline (reference sequence). This CDR3 contains 15 residues. The CDR3 DNA reads TGTGCCAGCAGTTTATCGTTAAGGGTCACCTACGAGCAGTACTTC. Protein: CASSLSLRVTYEQYF.

V gene TRBV2 combines with J gene TRBJ2-3, with D possibly matching TRBD1 (5 bases). Germline V gives CDR1 SNHLY, CDR2 FYNNEI. The CDR3 is 16 residues long. Trimming shortened V by 2 bases and J by 0 bases, and 12 bases separated the two germline ends. CDR3 in amino acids: CASSESGAPSTDTQYF. The CDR3 nucleotides are TGTGCCAGCAGTGAATCTGGGGCTCCTAGCACAGATACGCAGTATTTT.

CDR3 sequence (DNA): TGTGCCAGCAGTGCACAGGGAGGTGGCTACACCTTC. Amino acids: CASSAQGGGYTF. The rearrangement joins TRBV6-5 to TRBJ1-2, with a weak D call TRBD1 (6 bases). In germline, CDR1 is MNHEY, CDR2 SVGAGI. The CDR3 runs 12 residues. Trimming took off 5 bases at V and 7 bases at J, with 11 bases between the two ends.